The 21 T cell receptor beta chains below come from one sample, sequenced in a study. Each CDR3 protein gets one entry after TCRdb re-called the RT-PCR reads with MiXCR. Of fewer than 800,000 distinct CDR3 sequences in the sample, approximately 15% were seen once. Input material: memory CD4+ T cells from blood. These receptors all come from a female donor in good health, serving as a healthy control.

The table lists this clonotype with a few counts. The gene calls are TRBV6-7 and TRBJ2-3; 8 bases map to TRBD2. TRBV6-7 is assigned to the ORF class and has an uncertain function. V lost 2 bases and J lost 2; bases outside the gene matches: 9. The CDR3 loop spans 17 amino acids. The DNA for the CDR3 is TGTGCCAGCAGTTACCCCTTCATAGCGGGGAACACAGATACGCAGTATTTT. It codes for CASSYPFIAGNTDTQYF.

This clonotype was observed many times. J is TRBJ2-1 and V is TRBV6-2 or TRBV6-3; D perhaps matches TRBD1 (5 bases). CDR3 length: 12 residues. CDR1 MNHEY and CDR2 SVGEGT come from the germline V gene. V gave up 2 bases and J gave up 11 bases, with 10 bases separating them. CDR3 region: CASSYEGDKQFF. For the CDR3, the DNA is TGTGCCAGCAGTTACGAAGGGGATAAGCAGTTCTTC.

This clonotype has more than one count but fewer than ten. J is TRBJ2-7 and V is TRBV12-3 or TRBV12-4; TRBD2 agrees at 9 bases. V lost 5 bases to trimming and J lost 2 bases; unmatched junction nucleotides: 7. This CDR3 region has 15 residues. In DNA form, the CDR3 reads TGTGCCAGCAGTAACTTAGCGGGAGACGCCTACGAGCAGTACTTC. It translates to CASSNLAGDAYEQYF.

Concerning this clonotype: A much larger clonotype is one base distant, so this may be a read error. The chain employs TRBV24-1 and TRBJ2-3; no clear D. The CDR3 covers 12 residues. Germline V gene data show CDR1 as KGHDR and CDR2 as SFDVKD. The V gene lost 1 base and the J gene lost 4 bases, with 2 bases spanning the gap. The CDR3 region is CATSDLADTQYF. The CDR3 DNA reads TGTGCCACCAGTGATTTAGCAGATACGCAGTATTTT.

This clonotype was counted many times. This sequence joins TRBV12-3 or TRBV12-4 and TRBJ2-7; TRBD1 is a possible D gene (6 bases). CDR3 length: 13 amino acids. V dropped 4 bases and J dropped 2 bases, with 9 bases sitting between them. This chain's CDR3 is CASSWGQAYEQYF. In DNA, the CDR3 is TGTGCCAGCAGTTGGGGGCAGGCCTACGAGCAGTACTTC.

The chain is built from TRBV20-1 and TRBJ1-1; 7 bases fit TRBD1. The CDR3 has 15 amino acids. Germline V lookup: CDR1 DFQATT, CDR2 SNEGSKA (reference sequence). The V gene end was trimmed by 2 bases and the J gene end by 4 bases; junction bases not matched to a gene: 10. CDR3 in amino acids: CSARPIQGVTTEAFF. For the CDR3, the DNA is TGCAGTGCTAGACCTATCCAGGGGGTCACCACTGAAGCTTTCTTT.

This clonotype was counted many times. The chain is built from TRBV20-1 and TRBJ2-7; D is possibly TRBD2 (6 bases). CDR3 length: 14 amino acids. CDR1 DFQATT and CDR2 SNEGSKA come from the germline V gene (reference sequence). Trimming left V 0 bases short and J 3 bases short, with 12 bases between. The CDR3, as DNA: TGCAGTGCTAGAGACCCCGGGAGTAACTACGAGCAGTACTTC. Residues: CSARDPGSNYEQYF.

This clonotype has a handful of counts. This sequence joins TRBV4-2 and TRBJ2-3, with D unclear. The germline V gene has CDR1 LGHNA and CDR2 YNFKEQ. Trimming took off 1 base at V and 4 bases at J, with 12 bases between the two ends. The CDR3 is 15 amino acids. The CDR3 protein is CASSQGAQAPDTQYF. Written as DNA, the CDR3 is TGTGCCAGCAGCCAAGGGGCCCAGGCGCCAGATACGCAGTATTTT.

CDR3 bases: TGTGCCAGCAGTTTATTTGCAGGACCCTATGGCTACACCTTC. Residues: CASSLFAGPYGYTF. The rearrangement joins TRBV27 to TRBJ1-2; D gene ambiguous. The CDR3 totals 14 residues. Germline V gene data show CDR1 as MNHEY and CDR2 as SMNVEV (reference sequence). Between the trimmed V and J ends, which lost 1 base and 4 bases, there was a span of 10 bases.

This clonotype was seen a few times. The chain carries TRBV7-9 and TRBJ2-1; TRBD2 agrees at 8 bases. Germline loops: CDR1 SEHNR, CDR2 FQNEAQ (reference sequence). The junction had 4 bases not matched to a gene; V was cut back by 1 base and J by 2 bases. The CDR3 totals 16 residues. CDR3 protein: CASSLGGLAPYNEQFF. The CDR3 DNA reads TGTGCCAGCAGCTTAGGCGGACTAGCACCCTACAATGAGCAGTTCTTC.

This clonotype occurred a few times. The chain links TRBV27 to TRBJ2-3; tentatively, D is TRBD2 (5 bases). V was pared by 6 bases and J by 1 base, with 14 bases between. The CDR3 consists of 15 residues. Germline assignment: CDR1 MNHEY and CDR2 SMNVEV (reference sequence). CDR3: CASSERKRGTDTQYF. The CDR3, as DNA: TGTGCCAGCAGCGAACGAAAGAGGGGCACAGATACGCAGTATTTT.

The V gene is TRBV20-1, the J gene TRBJ1-1, with D unclear. This CDR3 spans 13 amino acids. Trimming took off 4 bases at V and 6 bases at J, with 15 bases between the two ends. The V gene's germline CDR1 is DFQATT and CDR2 SNEGSKA (reference sequence). The CDR3 loop is CSATPDPAAEAFF. The DNA of the CDR3 is TGCAGTGCTACACCCGACCCCGCGGCTGAAGCTTTCTTT.

This clonotype was counted many times. This chain joins TRBV5-1 and TRBJ1-4; D call uncertain. V lost 4 bases and J lost 8, with 15 bases in between. The germline gives CDR1 SGHRS, CDR2 YFSETQ. The CDR3 loop spans 14 amino acids. The CDR3 nucleotides are TGCGCCAGCAGCCGCGGGGATTTTGAGGAAAAACTGTTTTTT. It yields the protein CASSRGDFEEKLFF.

This clonotype was observed many times. The rearrangement joins TRBV12-3 or TRBV12-4 to TRBJ2-1, with D maybe TRBD2 (6 bases). There are 15 residues in the CDR3. V lost 6 bases, J lost 6 bases, and 18 bases lay in between. CDR3 nucleotides: TGTGCCAGCAGCTTTTTCGGGCAGGGAGGCAATGAGCAGTTCTTC. Protein product: CASSFFGQGGNEQFF.

Ten or more counts support this clonotype. The gene calls are TRBV10-3 and TRBJ1-2; D may be TRBD1 (5 bases). The V gene lost 7 bases and the J gene lost 6 bases, with 15 bases spanning the gap. This CDR3 is built from 13 residues. Looked up from germline, CDR1 is ENHRY and CDR2 is SYGVKD. CDR3 nucleotides: TGTGCCATCACTGGGACTGAGATGAATGGCTACACCTTC. Residues: CAITGTEMNGYTF.

In this sample, this clonotype turned up a few times. This chain uses TRBV6-1 with TRBJ1-2; no clear D. The V gene's germline CDR1 is MNHNS and CDR2 SASEGT. This CDR3 has 15 amino acids. V was shortened by 4 bases and J by 7 bases, with 19 bases between the two germline ends. The CDR3 DNA is TGTGCCAGCAGTGGGGCTGGGGAGGCATCGGTTGGCTACACCTTC. Its protein product is CASSGAGEASVGYTF.

A few counts support this clonotype. The chain is built from TRBV20-1 and TRBJ2-2, with D maybe TRBD1 (6 bases). Looked up from germline, CDR1 is DFQATT and CDR2 is SNEGSKA (reference sequence). The CDR3 spans 14 residues. Trimming left V 6 bases short and J 7 bases short, with 18 bases between. CDR3 DNA sequence: TGCAGTGCCTTACAGGGACGGGTGATCGGGGAGCTGTTTTTT. Translated: CSALQGRVIGELFF.

This clonotype was seen a handful of times. The gene calls are TRBV7-2 and TRBJ1-6; D is undetermined. The V end was cut by 3 bases, the J end by 7 bases, with 7 bases between. The CDR3 runs 13 residues. The germline V gene encodes CDR1 SGHTA and CDR2 FQGNSA. The DNA for the CDR3 is TGTGCCAGCAGCTTTGGTAGCAATTCACCCCTCCACTTT. As protein: CASSFGSNSPLHF.

This clonotype was seen at least ten times. This CDR3 is CASSLGRLYEQYF. The CDR3 DNA reads as TGTGCCAGCAGTTTAGGCCGACTTTACGAGCAGTACTTC. The chain recombines TRBV12-3 or TRBV12-4 with TRBJ2-7; D gene unclear. The germline V and J ends were trimmed by 1 base and 4 bases, with 8 bases remaining between them. This CDR3 has 13 amino acids.

This chain joins TRBV5-6 and TRBJ2-3; 13 bases agree with TRBD2. The CDR3 length is 16 residues. Germline loops: CDR1 SGHDT, CDR2 YYEEEE. J lost 4 bases, V lost 4 bases, and 6 bases had no gene match. The CDR3 region has the DNA TGTGCCAGCAGCGTATTACTAGCGGGAGGGCCAGATACGCAGTATTTT. It encodes CASSVLLAGGPDTQYF.

In this sample, this clonotype turned up many times. The rearrangement joins TRBV6-5 to TRBJ2-5, with 12 bases fitting TRBD1. The germline V gene has CDR1 MNHEY and CDR2 SVGAGI. The CDR3 has 16 residues. The J segment lost 4 bases and the V segment lost 6 bases, leaving 9 bases of the junction unmatched. CDR3 region: CASSLRDRGRGETQYF. For the CDR3, the DNA is TGTGCCAGCAGCCTCCGGGACAGGGGGCGAGGAGAGACCCAGTACTTC.